This is a list of T cell receptor beta chains from one sample in a study of T cell responses to AZD1222 COVID-19 vaccine. The table came from immunoSEQ multiplex PCR; TCRdb's copy has only in-frame clones and leaves some out. The sample has about 55,000 clones, roughly nine tenths seen once; the top ten hold roughly 2.1%. Sequenced here: peripheral blood, sampled on day 0 of AZD1222 vaccination. Receptors originate from an adult in good health. Each CDR3 is given with its conserved first and last residue. A D gene is named only where the DNA matches it firmly. Some rows mark clone size as missing; the rest say once, few, many or name a class of expanded clone.

>14|TRBJ1-3|.|TRBV18|.
CASSPRGAGNTIYF
TGTGCCAGCTCACCCCGGGGGGCTGGAAACACCATATATTTT
>15|TRBJ2-1|TRBD2|TRBV24-1|.
CATSEASGRDNEQFF
TGTGCCACCAGTGAGGCTAGCGGGAGAGACAATGAGCAGTTCTTC
>16|TRBJ2-5|.|TRBV14|.
CASSQDREGVVGTQYF
TGTGCCAGCAGCCAAGATAGGGAAGGGGTCGTCGGGACCCAGTACTTC
>13|TRBJ1-1|TRBD1|TRBV3-1/TRBV3-2|.
CASTTGEGTEAFF
TGTGCCAGCACCACAGGGGAAGGGACTGAAGCTTTCTTT
>15|TRBJ2-1|TRBD2|TRBV5-1|.
CASSLALAGFGEQFF
TGCGCCAGCAGCTTGGCACTAGCGGGATTCGGAGAGCAGTTCTTC
>15|TRBJ1-4|.|TRBV5-1|once
CASSLKGRTNEKLFF
TGCGCCAGCAGCTTGAAAGGCAGAACTAATGAAAAACTGTTTTTT
>18|TRBJ2-2|.|TRBV7-2|.
CASSSRPPGLAHTGELFF
TGTGCCAGCAGCTCCCGACCTCCGGGACTGGCGCACACCGGGGAGCTGTTTTTT
>12|TRBJ2-7|.|TRBV3-1/TRBV3-2|.
CASRSGSLEQYF
TGTGCCAGCAGGTCCGGGTCCCTCGAGCAGTACTTC
>13|TRBJ1-5|TRBD1|TRBV6-6|.
CASSPEGAQPQHF
TGTGCCAGCAGTCCTGAGGGGGCCCAGCCCCAGCATTTT
>15|TRBJ2-1|TRBD1|TRBV5-4|.
CASSMPTGDYNEQFF
TGTGCCAGCAGCATGCCGACAGGGGACTACAATGAGCAGTTCTTC
>13|TRBJ1-4|.|TRBV10-1|.
CASSARVNEKLFF
TGCGCCAGCAGTGCCAGGGTGAATGAAAAACTGTTTTTT
>11|TRBJ2-1|TRBD2|TRBV12-3/TRBV12-4|.
CASTSTSGQFF
TGTGCCAGCACTTCGACTAGCGGACAGTTCTTC
>15|TRBJ2-3|TRBD2|TRBV9|.
CASSVGGRAGDTQYF
TGTGCCAGCAGCGTAGGCGGGAGGGCCGGAGATACGCAGTATTTT
>14|TRBJ1-3|TRBD1|TRBV28|.
CASTPGQGGNTIYF
TGTGCCAGCACCCCCGGACAGGGGGGAAACACCATATATTTT
>13|TRBJ2-7|.|TRBV6-6|few
CATRDGTSYEQYF
TGTGCCACCCGGGATGGCACCTCCTACGAGCAGTACTTC
>15|TRBJ1-2|.|TRBV3-1/TRBV3-2|.
CASSQGQKGGYGYTF
TGTGCCAGCAGCCAAGGACAGAAAGGGGGGTATGGCTACACCTTC
>14|TRBJ2-3|.|TRBV15|.
CATSREGGTDTQYF
TGTGCCACCAGCAGAGAAGGGGGGACAGATACGCAGTATTTT
>16|TRBJ2-7|TRBD2|TRBV3-1/TRBV3-2|.
CASSQDKLAGVDEQYF
TGTGCCAGCAGCCAAGATAAACTAGCGGGAGTGGACGAGCAGTACTTC
>14|TRBJ1-3|.|TRBV27|.
CASSLRPSGNTIYF
TGTGCCAGCAGTTTACGGCCCTCTGGAAACACCATATATTTT
>15|TRBJ1-6|.|TRBV3-1/TRBV3-2|.
CASRPSPGANSPLHF
TGTGCCAGCAGACCGTCACCGGGAGCGAATTCACCCCTCCACTTT
>12|TRBJ2-7|.|TRBV7-3|.
CASSLQGGEQYF
TGTGCCAGCAGCTTACAGGGAGGCGAGCAGTACTTC
>15|TRBJ1-1|.|TRBV28|.
CASSLDLSGGTEAFF
TGTGCCAGCAGTTTAGACTTATCGGGGGGCACTGAAGCTTTCTTT
>14|TRBJ2-7|.|TRBV18|.
CASSRGRDSYEQYF
TGTGCCAGCTCACGGGGCAGAGACTCCTACGAGCAGTACTTC
>14|TRBJ1-5|.|TRBV2|.
CASRYSQGEQPQHF
TGTGCCAGCAGATATTCCCAAGGGGAGCAGCCCCAGCATTTT
>15|TRBJ2-7|.|TRBV6-1|.
CASSEDWARPYEQYF
TGTGCCAGCAGTGAGGACTGGGCTCGCCCCTACGAGCAGTACTTC
>14|TRBJ2-5|TRBD1|TRBV5-1|.
CASSPTGGKETQYF
TGCGCCAGCAGCCCAACAGGGGGAAAGGAGACCCAGTACTTC
>14|TRBJ1-5|TRBD1|TRBV19|.
CASSEGQGFQPQHF
TGTGCCAGTAGTGAGGGACAGGGATTTCAGCCCCAGCATTTT
>15|TRBJ2-1|TRBD2|TRBV5-1|.
CASSPEGLAGSEQFF
TGCGCCAGCAGCCCGGAGGGACTAGCGGGAAGTGAGCAGTTCTTC
>11|TRBJ1-2|.|TRBV29-1|.
CSVEGDYGYTF
TGCAGCGTTGAGGGAGACTATGGCTACACCTTC
>16|TRBJ1-1|.|TRBV18|.
CASSPKMGRMNTEAFF
TGTGCCAGCTCACCAAAGATGGGTAGGATGAACACTGAAGCTTTCTTT
>16|TRBJ2-7|TRBD2|TRBV19|.
CASSRYAAGGSYEQYF
TGTGCCAGTAGTAGGTATGCAGCGGGAGGTTCCTACGAGCAGTACTTC
>12|TRBJ2-7|.|TRBV5-6|few
CASSPGRGEQYF
TGTGCCAGCAGCCCGGGGCGCGGGGAGCAGTACTTC
>15|TRBJ2-7|TRBD2|TRBV3-1/TRBV3-2|.
CASSLLSGGWYEQYF
TGTGCCAGCAGCCTTCTATCGGGAGGATGGTACGAGCAGTACTTC
>13|TRBJ1-4|.|TRBV19|.
CASNQGTNEKLFF
TGTGCCAGTAACCAGGGTACTAATGAAAAACTGTTTTTT
>14|TRBJ2-1|.|TRBV28|.
CASSLGGPYNEQFF
TGTGCCAGCAGTTTAGGGGGTCCATACAATGAGCAGTTCTTC
>14|TRBJ2-1|TRBD2|TRBV27|.
CASSFNGRNNEQFF
TGTGCCAGCAGTTTCAACGGGAGGAACAATGAGCAGTTCTTC
>10|TRBJ1-1|.|TRBV28|.
CASRSEVAFF
TGTGCCAGCAGGTCTGAGGTAGCTTTCTTT
>13|TRBJ2-1|.|TRBV12-3/TRBV12-4|.
CASSPGTDNEQFF
TGTGCCAGCAGCCCCGGGACGGACAATGAGCAGTTCTTC
>12|TRBJ1-1|.|TRBV21-1|.
CAGRDSNTEAFF
TGTGCCGGTCGGGACTCGAACACTGAAGCTTTCTTT
>16|TRBJ2-1|.|TRBV5-8|.
CASSLRTPSTGNEQFF
TGTGCCAGCAGCCTGAGGACGCCGTCAACGGGGAATGAGCAGTTCTTC
>16|TRBJ2-1|TRBD2|TRBV30|.
CAWSVLAGDSYNEQFF
TGTGCCTGGAGTGTCCTGGCGGGAGATTCCTACAATGAGCAGTTCTTC
>16|TRBJ2-3|TRBD2|TRBV13|.
CASSFGTSGRADTQYF
TGTGCCAGCAGCTTCGGGACTAGCGGGAGAGCAGATACGCAGTATTTT
>9|TRBJ1-6|.|TRBV9|.
CASGSPLHF
TGTGCCAGCGGTTCACCCCTCCACTTT
>14|TRBJ1-2|.|TRBV19|.
CASSLARANYGYTF
TGTGCCAGTAGTTTGGCCCGAGCAAACTATGGCTACACCTTC
>14|TRBJ2-7|.|TRBV19|.
CASSPRTSFYEQYF
TGTGCCAGTAGTCCCCGGACATCTTTCTACGAGCAGTACTTC
>16|TRBJ2-5|.|TRBV3-1/TRBV3-2|.
CASSQARQALGETQYF
TGTGCCAGCAGCCAAGCCAGACAGGCCCTGGGGGAGACCCAGTACTTC
>18|TRBJ2-7|.|TRBV4-2|medium-sized
CASSQDMSTGVSSYEQYF
TGTGCCAGCAGCCAAGATATGTCAACGGGAGTGTCGTCCTACGAGCAGTACTTC
>15|TRBJ2-5|TRBD2|TRBV28|.
CASSPSGRAFETQYF
TGTGCCAGCAGTCCCAGCGGGAGGGCCTTTGAGACCCAGTACTTC
>15|TRBJ2-1|TRBD2|TRBV5-1|.
CASSTGLARENEQFF
TGCGCCAGCAGTACCGGACTAGCTCGTGAGAATGAGCAGTTCTTC
>13|TRBJ1-5|.|TRBV6-5|.
CASMGGSRQPQHF
TGTGCCAGCATGGGGGGGAGCCGTCAGCCCCAGCATTTT